The 8 T cell receptor beta chains below all came from one sample that was sequenced in a study of T-cell reconstitution after alpha-beta-depleted transplantation in children. Using unique molecular identifiers, the investigators prepared the TCRbeta library. TCRdb reprocessed the PCR reads with MiXCR, giving one entry per CDR3 protein. The sample records about 980,000 distinct CDR3 sequences, about 29% being singletons. Sequences were derived from PBMCs, mostly from graft donor cells, sampled 360 days after TCRalphabeta/CD19-depleted stem cell transplant. The receptors were gathered from a boy younger than two who had a stem cell transplant for SCID, so the T cells may come from the graft donor.

V usage is TRBV20-1 and J usage is TRBJ2-7, with D possibly being TRBD1 or TRBD2 (7 bases each). This CDR3 comprises 18 residues. V lost 2 bases and J lost 2, with 25 bases in between. CDR1 is DFQATT and CDR2 is SNEGSKA in the germline V gene (reference sequence). DNA for the CDR3: TGCAGTGCTAGATCCAGGGGGGGATTACCCAGAACCCCCTACGAGCAGTACTTC. It codes for CSARSRGGLPRTPYEQYF.

The chain joins TRBV5-1 to TRBJ2-3; possibly TRBD2 for D (6 bases). Germline loops: CDR1 SGHRS, CDR2 YFSETQ. The CDR3 contains 15 residues. V lost 6 bases and J lost 2, with 16 bases in between. CDR3 amino acids: CASNPTRAFTDTQYF. In nucleotides, the CDR3 is TGCGCCAGCAACCCGACTAGGGCCTTCACAGATACGCAGTATTTT.

The chain has TRBV28 and TRBJ2-3; no clear D gene. Germline V CDR1 and CDR2: MDHEN, SYDVKM. The CDR3 covers 14 residues. Between the trimmed V and J ends, which lost 5 bases and 3 bases, there was a span of 12 bases. CDR3 loop: CASSTRLRTDTQYF. Here the CDR3 DNA reads TGTGCCAGCAGTACCCGGCTGAGGACAGATACGCAGTATTTT. Drawing the rest from reference TRBV28 and TRBJ2-3, the complete variable domain is DVKVTQSSRYLVKRTGEKVFLECVQDMDHENMFWYRQDPGLGLRLIYFSYDVKMKEKGDIPEGYSVSREKKERFSLILESASTNQTSMYLCASSTRLRTDTQYFGPGTRLTVL.

This clonotype came up a few times. The chain has TRBV12-3 or TRBV12-4 and TRBJ1-5; D is unresolved. This CDR3 spans 13 amino acids. Trimming cost V 6 bases and J 3 bases, with 9 bases left between them. Here the CDR3 reads CASRQEHNQPQHF. The CDR3 DNA sequence: TGTGCCAGCAGGCAGGAGCACAATCAGCCCCAGCATTTT.

This clonotype was seen more than once but under ten times. The chain joins TRBV20-1 to TRBJ2-5, with TRBD2 identical over 10 bases. The length of the CDR3 is 17 residues. Germline lookup yields CDR1 DFQATT and CDR2 SNEGSKA (reference sequence). Losses at the gene ends were 4 bases for V and 7 bases for J; bases not matched to a gene: 18. CDR3 protein: CSAKAKASGGPARTQYF. CDR3 sequence (DNA): TGCAGTGCTAAAGCCAAGGCTAGCGGGGGCCCCGCAAGGACCCAGTACTTC.

This chain joins TRBV7-8 and TRBJ2-7, with TRBD2 as a possible D gene (5 bases). The CDR3 is made up of 16 amino acids. Per the germline V gene, CDR1 is SGHVS and CDR2 is FQNEAQ. Trimming left V 4 bases short and J 0 bases short, with 16 bases between. The CDR3 here is CASSSAPDSVSYEQYF. In DNA, the CDR3 is TGTGCCAGCAGCTCTGCCCCGGACTCAGTCTCCTACGAGCAGTACTTC.

V usage is TRBV7-8 and J usage is TRBJ2-1; D possibly corresponds to TRBD1 (5 bases). Trimming pared 5 bases from V and 10 bases from J, leaving 15 bases between. Germline values: CDR1 SGHVS, CDR2 FQNEAQ. The CDR3 is made up of 13 amino acids. CDR3 amino acids: CASSREGAGEQFF. For the CDR3, the DNA is TGTGCCAGCAGCCGCGAAGGGGCTGGAGAGCAGTTCTTC.

The V call is TRBV6-5, the J call TRBJ2-7, with TRBD1 matching over 7 bases. Germline V lookup: CDR1 MNHEY, CDR2 SVGAGI. V trimming: 2 bases; J trimming: 0 bases; junction bases outside the gene matches: 10. This CDR3 is built from 17 residues. Here the CDR3 DNA reads TGTGCCAGCAGTTACGGTAGGGAAGGGGGCTACTCCTACGAGCAGTACTTC. Amino acid sequence: CASSYGREGGYSYEQYF.